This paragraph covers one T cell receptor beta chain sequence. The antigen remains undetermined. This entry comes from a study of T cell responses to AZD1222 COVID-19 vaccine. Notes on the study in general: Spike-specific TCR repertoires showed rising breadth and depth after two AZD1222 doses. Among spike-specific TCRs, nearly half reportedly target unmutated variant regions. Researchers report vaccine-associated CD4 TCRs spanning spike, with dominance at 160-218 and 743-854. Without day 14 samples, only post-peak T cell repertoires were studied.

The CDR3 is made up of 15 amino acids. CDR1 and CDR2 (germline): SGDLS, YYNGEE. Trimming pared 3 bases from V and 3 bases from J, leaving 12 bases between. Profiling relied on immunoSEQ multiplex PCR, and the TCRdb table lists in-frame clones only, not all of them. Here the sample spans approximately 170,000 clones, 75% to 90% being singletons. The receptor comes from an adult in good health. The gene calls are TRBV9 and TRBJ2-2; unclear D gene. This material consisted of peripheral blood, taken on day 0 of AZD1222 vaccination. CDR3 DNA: TGTGCCAGCAGCGCAGTCGTGGAATACACCGGGGAGCTGTTTTTT. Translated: CASSAVVEYTGELFF.